The 18 T cell receptor beta chains presented below share a single source sample, sequenced in a study of cytomegalovirus exposure and HLA in healthy donors. With 60 Vbeta and 13 Jbeta primers, the PCR was carried out. Here immunoSEQ multiplex PCR was the method, and the copy in TCRdb shows in-frame clones only, minus some. The sample includes 35,000 to 45,000 clones, roughly 60% of them seen just once. Source material: PBMCs. These TCRs come from a man aged 60-69 years in good health and CMV-seropositive.

The chain is built from TRBV19 and TRBJ2-1, with 9 nucleotides matching TRBD2. V was pared by 0 bases and J by 7 bases, with 7 bases of the junction left unmatched. The germline V gene encodes CDR1 LNHDA and CDR2 SQIVND (reference sequence). This CDR3 spans 16 amino acids. The CDR3 reads CASSIEAGGSQNEQFF. The CDR3 DNA sequence: TGTGCCAGTAGTATAGAGGCGGGAGGGAGTCAAAATGAGCAGTTCTTC.

The rearrangement uses TRBV28 and TRBJ1-3; TRBD1 matches at 7 bases. The germline gives CDR1 MDHEN, CDR2 SYDVKM. Germline trimming cut 6 bases from V and 3 bases from J; bases unmatched to any gene: 5. The CDR3 loop spans 14 amino acids. DNA of the CDR3: TGTGCCAGCAGCTCAGGGGGTAGTGGAAACACCATATATTTT. Amino acid sequence: CASSSGGSGNTIYF.

V gene TRBV7-2 combines with J gene TRBJ2-1; 8 nucleotides agree with TRBD1. CDR1 is SGHTA, CDR2 FQGNSA, per germline. The CDR3 length is 14 residues. Trimming took 1 base from V and 4 from J; bases not matched to a gene: 0. CDR3 nucleotide sequence: TGTGCCAGCAGCTTAGACAGGGGGTACAATGAGCAGTTCTTC. Protein sequence: CASSLDRGYNEQFF.

About this clone itself: Other DNA sequences within the sample encode an identical CDR3. The chain employs TRBV7-9 and TRBJ2-1; D gene unclear. The CDR3 is 13 amino acids. Per germline, CDR1 SEHNR and CDR2 FQNEAQ (reference sequence). V was pared by 3 bases and J by 7 bases, with 10 bases between. CDR3 sequence reads: CASSLWQYNEQFF. The DNA of the CDR3 is TGTGCCAGCAGCTTGTGGCAATATAATGAGCAGTTCTTC.

The chain has TRBV7-6 and TRBJ2-1; D possibly corresponds to TRBD2 (5 bases). With 0 bases removed from V and 7 bases from J, the gap between germline ends came to 10 bases. Germline V CDR1 and CDR2: SGHVS, FNYEAQ. The CDR3 has 14 amino acids. For the CDR3, the DNA is TGTGCCAGCAGCTTAGCCGCGGGCTCAAATGAGCAGTTCTTC. This sequence encodes CASSLAAGSNEQFF.

V usage is TRBV27 and J usage is TRBJ1-2, with D perhaps matching TRBD1 (5 bases). The CDR3 contains 14 residues. The germline gives CDR1 MNHEY, CDR2 SMNVEV (reference sequence). Trimming took off 3 bases at V and 3 bases at J, with 11 bases between the two ends. CDR3 in DNA: TGTGCCAGCAGTTTTAAAGGGGCGCACTATGGCTACACCTTC. It is translated as CASSFKGAHYGYTF.

The table lists this clone with a few counts. The chain joins TRBV5-1 to TRBJ2-1, with 8 bases aligning to TRBD2. J lost 5 bases, V lost 4 bases, and 8 bases had no gene match. The CDR3 is made up of 15 amino acids. Germline V gene sequence: CDR1 SGHRS, CDR2 YFSETQ. CDR3: CASSQTSGSNNEQFF. CDR3 in DNA: TGCGCCAGCAGCCAGACCAGCGGGAGCAACAATGAGCAGTTCTTC.

The chain recombines TRBV29-1 with TRBJ1-4, with a weak D call TRBD1 (6 bases). V dropped 1 base and J dropped 3 bases, with 12 bases sitting between them. The V gene's germline CDR1 is SQVTM and CDR2 ANQGSEA. The CDR3 has 15 amino acids. CDR3 in amino acids: CSVEARGTANEKLFF. CDR3 DNA: TGCAGCGTTGAAGCTAGGGGGACCGCTAATGAAAAACTGTTTTTT.

This clone was counted between two and nine times. The chain joins TRBV6-4 to TRBJ2-6; D remains ambiguous. This CDR3 contains 16 residues. Trimming took 5 bases from V and 1 from J, leaving 12 bases between them. Per germline, CDR1 MRHNA and CDR2 SNTAGT. As DNA, the CDR3 is TGTGCCAGCAGTCCCGATGCCAGTTCTGGGGCCAACGTCCTGACTTTC. Protein product: CASSPDASSGANVLTF.

The genes are TRBV5-1 and TRBJ2-3; TRBD2 agrees at 7 bases. CDR3 length: 16 amino acids. Germline V gene sequence: CDR1 SGHRS, CDR2 YFSETQ. J gave up 3 bases and V 0 bases, and 7 bases lay outside the gene matches. CDR3: CASSLVLGGRTDTQYF. DNA of the CDR3: TGCGCCAGCAGCTTGGTATTGGGGGGGAGGACAGATACGCAGTATTTT.

The V gene is TRBV4-2, the J gene TRBJ1-2; the D gene is possibly TRBD1 (6 bases). V lost 4 bases and J 6 bases, leaving 21 bases between the germline ends. The CDR3 is 16 amino acids. The germline gives CDR1 LGHNA, CDR2 YNFKEQ. CDR3 residues: CASSPTPFDRTDGYTF. CDR3 coding DNA: TGTGCCAGCAGCCCCACTCCCTTCGACAGGACGGATGGCTACACCTTC.

The rearrangement links TRBV7-8 to TRBJ2-3; D perhaps matches TRBD2 (5 bases). CDR1 is SGHVS and CDR2 is FQNEAQ in the germline V gene. The V end was cut by 5 bases, the J end by 4 bases, with 19 bases between. The CDR3 runs to 16 residues. The CDR3 here is CASSQHRNLGADTQYF. CDR3 in DNA: TGTGCCAGCAGCCAACACCGTAATCTCGGGGCAGATACGCAGTATTTT.

The chain couples TRBV6-5 to TRBJ2-1; 11 nucleotides match TRBD2. Per germline, CDR1 MNHEY and CDR2 SVGAGI. V shed 0 bases and J 9 bases; nucleotides not matched to a gene: 7. The CDR3 runs 16 residues. The CDR3 loop reads CASSYSSGRAVGEQFF. CDR3 DNA: TGTGCCAGCAGTTACTCTAGCGGGAGGGCAGTTGGTGAGCAGTTCTTC.

This clone was found a few times. The chain joins TRBV7-9 to TRBJ2-3; tentatively, D is TRBD2 (6 bases). Germline CDR1 is SEHNR and CDR2 is FQNEAQ (reference sequence). This CDR3 is built from 13 residues. V lost 1 base to trimming and J lost 6 bases, with 8 bases between them. CDR3 protein: CASSLDGGDTQYF. The CDR3 DNA reads TGTGCCAGCAGCTTAGACGGAGGGGATACGCAGTATTTT.

This clone was observed a few times. The rearrangement links TRBV2 to TRBJ2-3, with 9 nucleotides matching TRBD1. The CDR3 consists of 15 residues. Germline assignment: CDR1 SNHLY and CDR2 FYNNEI. J was trimmed by 5 bases and V by 6 bases; bases with no gene match: 9. CDR3 DNA sequence: TGTGCCAGCAGAAAGGGACAGGGCCTTAAAGATACGCAGTATTTT. Translating it yields CASRKGQGLKDTQYF.

This sequence joins TRBV4-3 and TRBJ2-5; 10 bases align to TRBD1. With V trimmed by 1 base and J by 4 bases, 6 bases remained unmatched. This CDR3 is built from 16 residues. In germline, CDR1 is LGHNA, CDR2 YSLEER. DNA for the CDR3: TGCGCCAGCAGCCAAGGGAGGGACAGGGGAGGAGAGACCCAGTACTTC. It yields the protein CASSQGRDRGGETQYF.

The chain combines TRBV6-5 with TRBJ2-7; a possible D gene is TRBD2 (6 bases). V gave up 8 bases and J gave up 12 bases, with 14 bases separating them. Germline loops: CDR1 MNHEY, CDR2 SVGAGI. The CDR3 length is 10 residues. The CDR3 sequence is CASGREDLYF. The CDR3 bases are TGTGCCAGCGGAAGGGAGGATTTGTACTTC.

J is TRBJ2-3 and V is TRBV25-1; maybe TRBD2 (5 bases). V was trimmed by 5 bases and J by 5 bases, leaving 17 bases between them. The germline CDR1 and CDR2 sequences are MGHDK and SYGVNS. This CDR3 has 15 amino acids. CDR3 coding DNA: TGTGCCAGCAGTCCCTCGCCGGGGTATGAAGATACGCAGTATTTT. Translating it yields CASSPSPGYEDTQYF.